The subject of this entry is one T cell receptor beta chain. TCRdb's copy holds only in-frame clones and misses some; the assay was immunoSEQ multiplex PCR. The data contain 130,000 to 150,000 clones, about 90% of them singletons. The data originate from a study of T cell responses to AZD1222 COVID-19 vaccine. In germline, CDR1 is WNHNN, CDR2 SYGVQD (reference sequence). V lost 3 bases, J lost 6 bases, and 20 bases lay in between. The CDR3 consists of 16 residues. Specimen: peripheral blood, collected on day 0 of AZD1222 vaccination. This TCR came from an adult in good health. The chain employs TRBV10-1 and TRBJ1-1; D gene ambiguous. CDR3 sequence reads: CASSERGRGHYAEAFF. CDR3 DNA sequence: TGCGCCAGCAGTGAACGGGGAAGAGGGCACTACGCTGAAGCTTTCTTT.